The 27 T cell receptor beta chains given below trace back to one sample, sequenced in a study of T cells in Graves' hyperthyroidism and ophthalmopathy (dated by TCRdb to the late 2010s). Libraries were prepared through multiplex PCR. TCRdb lists the instrument as Illumina HiSeq 2000. The TCR beta CDR3 regions were amplified from the RNA transcripts. The first round of RT-PCR for the TCR CDR3 was performed with the HTBI primer set and the Qiagen OneStep RT-PCR kit. TCRdb ran its own pipeline on the public reads, namely fastp trimming at Q25 and MiXCR clone calling, and kept in-frame beta chains. Duplicate CDR3 protein sequences are folded into a single record with the most common DNA and genes. The sample table contains 610,000 or so distinct CDR3 sequences; only one count was recorded for 35% to 55% of them. 7.5% to 8.5% of the sample goes to the ten largest clones. The sequencing sample was made of peripheral blood or thyroid tissue (not recorded which). All receptors derive from a woman aged 18-29 years with Graves' hyperthyroidism.

This clonotype was seen many times. The chain couples TRBV14 to TRBJ1-1; the D gene is possibly TRBD1 (5 bases). The CDR3 covers 14 residues. Germline lookup yields CDR1 SGHDN and CDR2 FVKESK. The V and J ends lost 0 bases and 10 bases respectively, with 15 bases between them. CDR3 protein: CASSQDGALLRAFF. The DNA for the CDR3 is TGTGCCAGCAGCCAAGATGGGGCGTTGTTACGAGCTTTCTTT.

This clonotype has at least ten counts. CDR3 sequence: CASSLSGGGQPQHF. In DNA, the CDR3 is TGTGCCAGCAGCCTCAGTGGGGGCGGTCAGCCCCAGCATTTT. V usage is TRBV7-3 and J usage is TRBJ1-5, with D possibly matching TRBD1 (6 bases). The CDR3 is made up of 14 amino acids. Germline V lookup: CDR1 SGHTA, CDR2 FQGTGA. The ends were cut back, 5 bases at V and 6 bases at J, with 14 bases in the middle.

This clonotype is a singleton in its sample. This chain joins TRBV20-1 and TRBJ2-1; TRBD2 matches 8 bases. Matching the DNA end better, TRBJ2-7 makes the J call doubtful. In germline, CDR1 is DFQATT, CDR2 SNEGSKA (reference sequence). The CDR3 is 16 amino acids. In nucleotides, the CDR3 is TGCAGTGCTAGTGACGGATTACTAGCGGCGGACAATGAGCAGTACTTC. Encoded protein: CSASDGLLAADNEQYF.

This chain links TRBV20-1 with TRBJ1-1; a weak D match, TRBD1 (5 bases). The CDR3 loop spans 15 amino acids. Trimming stripped 6 bases from V and 7 bases from J, with 24 bases between. Germline V CDR1 and CDR2: DFQATT, SNEGSKA (reference sequence). In DNA, the CDR3 is TGCAGTGCCAGCAGCGTAGGGGAAGGGGCCGGTGAAGCTTTCTTT. Protein product: CSASSVGEGAGEAFF.

The chain combines TRBV4-1 with TRBJ2-5; D is uncertain. CDR3 size: 15 residues. The V and J ends lost 1 base and 0 bases respectively, with 9 bases between them. Germline V gene data show CDR1 as MGHRA and CDR2 as YSYEKL. CDR3 amino acids: CASSQVAGNQETQYF. The CDR3 nucleotides are TGCGCCAGCAGCCAAGTCGCTGGAAACCAAGAGACCCAGTACTTC.

This clonotype showed up many times. The chain links TRBV20-1 to TRBJ2-7; 14 bases align to TRBD2. The junction had 1 base not matched to a gene; V was cut back by 0 bases and J by 6 bases. This CDR3 is 14 amino acids long. Germline CDR1 and CDR2: DFQATT and SNEGSKA (reference sequence). The chain's CDR3 is CSAREGLAGAEQYF. Here the CDR3 DNA reads TGCAGTGCTAGAGAGGGACTAGCGGGAGCCGAGCAGTACTTC.

This chain uses TRBV29-1 with TRBJ1-1; 12 bases align to TRBD1. Trimming at V came to 6 bases and at J to 4 bases, leaving 9 bases not matched to a gene. Per germline, CDR1 SQVTM and CDR2 ANQGSEA. CDR3 length equals 15 residues. The CDR3, as DNA: TGCAGCGTGTCCGGGACAGGGGGCTTGATCACTGAAGCTTTCTTT. Protein: CSVSGTGGLITEAFF.

The rearrangement joins TRBV2 to TRBJ1-6; 9 bases fit TRBD1. This CDR3 spans 16 amino acids. Germline V gene lookup returns CDR1 SNHLY and CDR2 FYNNEI. V trimming: 3 bases; J trimming: 10 bases; junction bases outside the gene matches: 10. The CDR3 region has the DNA TGTGCCAGCAGTGACGGAGACGGGACAGGGTGGTCACCCCTCCACTTT. This translates into CASSDGDGTGWSPLHF.

In regard to this clonotype: This sequence may be a read error, since a much larger clone differs from it by one base. The rearrangement joins TRBV6-2 or TRBV6-3 to TRBJ2-2, with D possibly TRBD1 on 6 matching bases. Trimming removed 6 bases at V and 6 bases at J, with 11 bases between. CDR3 length: 13 amino acids. Germline CDR1 and CDR2: MNHEY and SVGEGT. The CDR3 here is CASRTGGAGELFF. The DNA of the CDR3 is TGTGCCAGCAGGACAGGCGGTGCCGGGGAGCTGTTTTTT.

About this clonotype itself: A much larger clonotype is one base distant, so this may be a read error. The rearrangement uses TRBV7-9 and TRBJ1-5; TRBD1 matches at 7 bases. CDR1 and CDR2 (germline): SEHNR, FQNEAQ (reference sequence). The CDR3 loop spans 16 amino acids. CDR3 DNA: TGTGCCAGCAGCTTAAGTACAGGGGAAGGCAAACAGCCCCAGCATTTT. Its protein product is CASSLSTGEGKQPQHF.

The V gene is TRBV29-1, the J gene TRBJ2-5; a weak D match, TRBD1 (5 bases). Trimming stripped 0 bases from V and 5 bases from J, with 13 bases between. Germline CDR1 is SQVTM and CDR2 is ANQGSEA. The CDR3 is 14 residues long. The CDR3 loop is CSVEDIGRAETQYF. The DNA for the CDR3 is TGCAGCGTTGAAGATATCGGCAGGGCGGAGACCCAGTACTTC.

The gene calls are TRBV7-9 and TRBJ2-2; unclear D gene. The ends were cut back, 5 bases at V and 8 bases at J, with 15 bases in the middle. This CDR3 region has 14 residues. Germline CDR1 reads SEHNR; CDR2 reads FQNEAQ (reference sequence). The CDR3 coding sequence is TGTGCCAGCAGCCGAGGAACCACGTGGGGGGAGCTGTTTTTT. As protein: CASSRGTTWGELFF.

V gene TRBV6-5 combines with J gene TRBJ1-2, with 7 bases fitting TRBD1. The CDR3 length is 14 residues. Germline V gene lookup returns CDR1 MNHEY and CDR2 SVGAGI. Losses at the gene ends were 5 bases for V and 6 bases for J; bases not matched to a gene: 9. CDR3 region: CASSPLGQSDGYTF. CDR3 bases: TGTGCCAGCAGTCCCCTGGGACAGTCGGATGGCTACACCTTC.

This clonotype was picked up many times. The CDR3 DNA reads as TGCGCCAGCAGCCCTACAGGGGGCGAACAGCCCCAGCATTTT. It is translated as CASSPTGGEQPQHF. The J gene is TRBJ1-5, the V gene TRBV5-1, with 9 positions matching TRBD1. V lost 4 bases, J lost 7 bases, and 6 bases stayed unmatched. This CDR3 spans 14 amino acids. Germline CDR1 SGHRS, CDR2 YFSETQ.

The chain links TRBV11-3 to TRBJ2-7, with TRBD1 as a possible D gene (6 bases). The germline V and J ends were trimmed by 5 bases and 3 bases, with 11 bases remaining between them. This CDR3 is 13 amino acids long. Per germline, CDR1 SGHNT and CDR2 YENEEA. The CDR3, as DNA: TGTGCCAGCAGCGGCCTACAGGGCTACGAGCAGTACTTC. It codes for CASSGLQGYEQYF.

At least ten counts were recorded for this clonotype. The chain employs TRBV5-4 and TRBJ2-6, with D unresolved. Germline V gene data show CDR1 as SGHNT and CDR2 as YYREEE (reference sequence). The CDR3 covers 15 residues. V was trimmed by 0 bases and J by 6 bases, leaving 10 bases between them. CDR3: CASSLAGFSANVLTF. Written as DNA, the CDR3 is TGTGCCAGCAGCTTGGCGGGCTTTTCGGCCAACGTCCTGACTTTC.

The table lists this clonotype with many counts. J is TRBJ2-1 and V is TRBV6-6, with D perhaps assigned TRBD1 or TRBD2 (5 bases each). Germline values: CDR1 MNHNY, CDR2 SVGAGI (reference sequence). Trimming took 6 bases from V and 2 from J, leaving 14 bases between them. The CDR3 is 15 residues long. The CDR3 sequence: CASSSYGTPYNEQFF. CDR3 DNA sequence: TGTGCCAGCAGCTCATACGGGACGCCCTACAATGAGCAGTTCTTC.

This chain uses TRBV2 with TRBJ2-7; 12 nucleotides match TRBD2. Germline trimming cut 6 bases from V and 3 bases from J; bases unmatched to any gene: 12. CDR3 length: 17 residues. Looked up from germline, CDR1 is SNHLY and CDR2 is FYNNEI. CDR3 loop: CASSTGTSGLGRYEQYF. Written as DNA, the CDR3 is TGTGCCAGCAGCACCGGGACTAGCGGGTTGGGGCGCTACGAGCAGTACTTC.

This sequence joins TRBV7-2 and TRBJ1-3; the D gene is possibly TRBD1 (6 bases). CDR1 SGHTA and CDR2 FQGNSA come from the germline V gene. The CDR3 runs to 16 residues. The V and J ends lost 1 base and 6 bases respectively, with 16 bases between them. The CDR3 region is CASSLERGGLQNTIYF. The CDR3 DNA reads as TGTGCCAGCAGCTTAGAAAGGGGGGGACTTCAAAACACCATATATTTT.

As regards this clonotype: An end of the junction does not agree with germline; a read error may underlie this. V usage is TRBV12-3 or TRBV12-4 and J usage is TRBJ1-1; D not resolved. This CDR3 contains 12 residues. The CDR3 region is CASSLEASGRAF. The CDR3 DNA reads as TGTGCCAGCAGTTTAGAGGCTAGCGGGAGGGCCTTT.

Here the CDR3 DNA reads TGTGCCAGCAGACTCACAGGGAACGAGCAGTACTTC. Residues: CASRLTGNEQYF. The rearrangement links TRBV7-9 to TRBJ2-7; tentative D call: TRBD1 (6 bases). Per germline, CDR1 SEHNR and CDR2 FQNEAQ (reference sequence). This CDR3 has 12 amino acids. V lost 6 bases and J 5 bases, leaving 11 bases between the germline ends.

A word on this clonotype: A read error may produce the germline difference seen at one junction end. This sequence joins TRBV4-1 and TRBJ2-7; 8 bases match TRBD2. The CDR3 is made up of 13 amino acids. CDR1 and CDR2 from the germline V gene are MGHRA and YSYEKL. The CDR3: CASSQVGTSEQYF. In DNA, the CDR3 is TGTGCCAGCAGCCAAGTGGGGACTAGCGAGCAGTACTTC.

The V and J genes are TRBV18 and TRBJ2-7; tentative D call: TRBD2 (5 bases). The CDR3 loop spans 13 amino acids. With 3 bases removed from V and 11 bases from J, the gap between germline ends came to 17 bases. From germline, CDR1 is KGHSH and CDR2 LQKENI. Here the CDR3 DNA reads TGTGCCAGCTCACCTTATGGGCGCGGGTTTGAGTACTTC. It codes for CASSPYGRGFEYF.

This clonotype was seen repeatedly, ten times or more. J is TRBJ2-5 and V is TRBV29-1; D gene uncertain. V lost 8 bases to trimming and J lost 4 bases, with 14 bases between them. Germline lookup yields CDR1 SQVTM and CDR2 ANQGSEA. The CDR3 has 12 amino acids. The chain's CDR3 is CSPRPPGETQYF. The CDR3 coding sequence is TGCAGCCCCCGTCCCCCGGGAGAGACCCAGTACTTC.

In its sample, this clonotype was seen many times. The DNA for the CDR3 is TGTGCCAGCAGCTTTAGCGGGAGGATCCAAGAGACCCAGTACTTC. Residues: CASSFSGRIQETQYF. The rearrangement links TRBV9 to TRBJ2-5, with TRBD2 matching over 10 bases. The ends lost 4 bases at V and 1 base at J; junction bases unmatched: 4. This CDR3 has 15 residues. The germline V gene has CDR1 SGDLS and CDR2 YYNGEE.

This clonotype was counted ten times or more. The genes are TRBV24-1 and TRBJ1-1; D remains ambiguous. This CDR3 spans 11 amino acids. Trimming shortened V by 7 bases and J by 2 bases, and 4 bases separated the two germline ends. CDR1 and CDR2 (germline): KGHDR, SFDVKD. The CDR3 nucleotides read TGTGCCACCAGCTCAAACACTGAAGCTTTCTTT. This translates into CATSSNTEAFF.

The sample holds many counts of this clonotype. The CDR3: CSAPGPITYGYTF. The CDR3 DNA reads as TGCAGTGCCCCGGGACCGATCACCTATGGCTACACCTTC. This chain links TRBV20-1 with TRBJ1-2, with a tentative D call TRBD1 (5 bases). The CDR3 runs to 13 residues. Trimming took off 6 bases at V and 4 bases at J, with 15 bases between the two ends. Per the germline V gene, CDR1 is DFQATT and CDR2 is SNEGSKA (reference sequence).